What follows is one T cell receptor beta chain and its context. The antigen is not known. The CDR3 is 14 amino acids. In germline, CDR1 is SNHLY, CDR2 FYNNEI. Trimming at V came to 5 bases and at J to 6 bases, leaving 6 bases not matched to a gene. This entry is derived from a study of T cells in Graves' hyperthyroidism and ophthalmopathy. Regions amplified from RNA transcripts were the TCR beta CDR3 regions. First-round RT-PCR of the TCR CDR3 relied on the HTBI primer set. TCRdb reanalysed the multiplex PCR reads using MiXCR and keeps one entry per CDR3 protein. Among about 640,000 distinct CDR3 sequences listed, 45% were seen once. General study findings and limits: The model foresaw ophthalmopathy a median about 6.5 months prior to onset. Most clonotypes expanded in thyroid above 0.001 were likewise present in blood.

Each diagnosis was grounded in clinical symptoms, serum thyroxine and TRAb, thyroid ultrasound, and orbital computed tomography. The rearrangement joins TRBV2 to TRBJ1-2; 10 positions agree with TRBD1. Sequenced material: peripheral blood or thyroid tissue (not recorded which). The clonotype comes from an adult man with Graves' disease, either hyperthyroidism or ophthalmopathy (not recorded which). CDR3 residues: CASSLRGTGDGYTF. The CDR3 region has the DNA TGTGCCAGCAGTTTGAGAGGGACAGGGGATGGCTACACCTTC.